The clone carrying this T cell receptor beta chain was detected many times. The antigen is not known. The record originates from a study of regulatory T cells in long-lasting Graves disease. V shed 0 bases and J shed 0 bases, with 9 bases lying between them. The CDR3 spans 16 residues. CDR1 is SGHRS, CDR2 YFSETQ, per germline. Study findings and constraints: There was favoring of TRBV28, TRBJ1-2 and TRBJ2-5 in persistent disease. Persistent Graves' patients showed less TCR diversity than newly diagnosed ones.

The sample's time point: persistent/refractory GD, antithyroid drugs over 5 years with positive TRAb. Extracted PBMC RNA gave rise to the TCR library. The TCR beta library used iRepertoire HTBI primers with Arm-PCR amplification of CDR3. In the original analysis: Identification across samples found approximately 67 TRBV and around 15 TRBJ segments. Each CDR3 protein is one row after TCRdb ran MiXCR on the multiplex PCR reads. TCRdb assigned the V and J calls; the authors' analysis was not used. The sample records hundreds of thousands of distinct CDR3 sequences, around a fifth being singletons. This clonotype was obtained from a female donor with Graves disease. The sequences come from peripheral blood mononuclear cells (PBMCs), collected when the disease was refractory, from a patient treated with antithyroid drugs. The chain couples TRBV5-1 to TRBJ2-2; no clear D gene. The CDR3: CASSLGRLANTGELFF. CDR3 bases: TGCGCCAGCAGCTTGGGAAGACTGGCGAACACCGGGGAGCTGTTTTTT.